The 29 T cell receptor beta chains below all came from one sample that was sequenced in a study of T cell repertoires and HLA-DP antigens. Their antigens remain unidentified. Assay: immunoSEQ multiplex PCR; the TCRdb copy retains only in-frame clones and omits some. The sample has some 110,000 clones, over 90% seen once. Sequences were obtained from CD4+ T cells from PBMCs. These receptors came from a woman between 18 and 29 years old in good health and CMV-seronegative.

The chain carries TRBV7-3 and TRBJ2-3, with 7 bases matching TRBD1. The length of the CDR3 is 15 residues. V trimming: 5 bases; J trimming: 0 bases; junction bases outside the gene matches: 5. Germline V gene lookup returns CDR1 SGHTA and CDR2 FQGTGA. As DNA, the CDR3 is TGTGCCAGCAGCCCAGGGGGATCTAGCACAGATACGCAGTATTTT. Amino acids: CASSPGGSSTDTQYF.

The chain couples TRBV10-3 to TRBJ1-5, with 7 bases aligning to TRBD1. V lost 5 bases and J lost 6; bases outside the gene matches: 7. Germline CDR1 is ENHRY and CDR2 is SYGVKD. There are 14 residues in the CDR3. CDR3 residues: CAISLDRVGQPQHF. The DNA for the CDR3 is TGTGCCATCAGTCTTGACAGGGTTGGTCAGCCCCAGCATTTT.

The chain joins TRBV7-2 to TRBJ2-5; maybe TRBD1 (5 bases). The germline V gene has CDR1 SGHTA and CDR2 FQGNSA. V was pared by 5 bases and J by 4 bases, with 26 bases between. The CDR3 loop spans 18 amino acids. The CDR3 bases are TGTGCCAGCAGCCCGGTCCTCAGGGCTTCTAGATCCCGAGAGACCCAGTACTTC. Its translation: CASSPVLRASRSRETQYF.

The gene calls are TRBV10-1 and TRBJ1-5; weak D call: TRBD1 (5 bases). V was clipped by 5 bases and J by 0 bases, with 23 bases between them. The CDR3 extends over 19 amino acids. Germline values: CDR1 WNHNN, CDR2 SYGVQD (reference sequence). The CDR3 is CASSSPGTLPIYSNQPQHF. The CDR3, as DNA: TGCGCCAGCAGTAGTCCCGGGACTTTACCGATATATAGCAATCAGCCCCAGCATTTT.

This chain uses TRBV11-2 with TRBJ2-3; the D is unclear. CDR3 size: 13 residues. V lost 0 bases and J 4 bases, leaving 5 bases between the germline ends. Germline V lookup: CDR1 SGHAT, CDR2 FQNNGV. CDR3: CASSLDRADTQYF. CDR3 bases: TGTGCCAGCAGCTTAGATCGAGCAGATACGCAGTATTTT.

There are a few counts of this clone. This chain uses TRBV5-6 with TRBJ1-6; D remains unclear. CDR1 and CDR2 from the germline V gene are SGHDT and YYEEEE. The length of the CDR3 is 14 residues. Trimming cost V 0 bases and J 10 bases, with 11 bases left between them. The CDR3 DNA follows: TGTGCCAGCAGCTTGGAGCTCATGGGGTCACCCCTCCACTTT. This gives the protein CASSLELMGSPLHF. The entire variable domain, with the rest obtained from reference TRBV5-6 and TRBJ1-6, is as follows: DAGVTQSPTHLIKTRGQQVTLRCSPKSGHDTVSWYQQALGQGPQFIFQYYEEEERQRGNFPDRFSGHQFPNYSSELNVNALLLGDSALYLCASSLELMGSPLHFGNGTRLTVT.

The chain employs TRBV4-3 and TRBJ1-1; 7 positions match TRBD1. Trimming took 6 bases from V and 1 from J; bases not matched to a gene: 11. The CDR3 spans 16 residues. Per the germline V gene, CDR1 is LGHNA and CDR2 is YSLEER. The CDR3 nucleotides are TGCGCCAGCAGAAATACCGGGACAGCAAAGAACACTGAAGCTTTCTTT. As protein: CASRNTGTAKNTEAFF.

This chain links TRBV7-9 with TRBJ1-1; D remains ambiguous. This CDR3 contains 12 residues. V dropped 8 bases and J dropped 4 bases, with 11 bases sitting between them. Germline V lookup: CDR1 SEHNR, CDR2 FQNEAQ (reference sequence). The CDR3, as DNA: TGTGCCAGCCAGCGAGGGCCCACTGAAGCTTTCTTT. Translation: CASQRGPTEAFF.

The J gene is TRBJ1-2, the V gene TRBV7-3; D may be TRBD1 (5 bases). Germline V lookup: CDR1 SGHTA, CDR2 FQGTGA. The CDR3 has 13 residues. Trimming took 0 bases from V and 4 from J, leaving 6 bases between them. Here the CDR3 DNA reads TGTGCCAGCAGCTTAACAGGGACCTATGGCTACACCTTC. Translating it yields CASSLTGTYGYTF.

The chain is built from TRBV28 and TRBJ2-2, with 9 nucleotides matching TRBD1. Germline loops: CDR1 MDHEN, CDR2 SYDVKM. V was pared by 5 bases and J by 8 bases, with 6 bases of the junction left unmatched. The CDR3 contains 14 residues. The CDR3 reads CASSPATGGGELFF. DNA for the CDR3: TGTGCCAGCAGTCCTGCGACAGGGGGAGGGGAGCTGTTTTTT.

The chain uses TRBV7-9 and TRBJ1-1; D may be TRBD1 (6 bases). CDR3 length: 15 amino acids. Germline V gene data show CDR1 as SEHNR and CDR2 as FQNEAQ (reference sequence). V was clipped by 3 bases and J by 1 base, with 12 bases between them. The CDR3 nucleotides read TGTGCCAGCAGCTTTCAGGGGCAAAGGAACACTGAAGCTTTCTTT. It yields the protein CASSFQGQRNTEAFF.

This clone was counted a few times. V usage is TRBV28 and J usage is TRBJ1-1, with D unclear. The germline V gene has CDR1 MDHEN and CDR2 SYDVKM. The CDR3 runs 16 residues. V lost 3 bases to trimming and J lost 1 base, with 15 bases between them. CDR3 residues: CASSFIAWWGNTEAFF. The CDR3 coding sequence is TGTGCCAGCAGTTTTATAGCTTGGTGGGGGAACACTGAAGCTTTCTTT.

CDR3 in amino acids: CASSRYILAGGLYEQYF. The CDR3, as DNA: TGTGCCAGCAGTCGCTACATTCTAGCGGGAGGGCTCTACGAGCAGTACTTC. The genes are TRBV27 and TRBJ2-7, with 12 bases aligning to TRBD2. Germline CDR1 reads MNHEY; CDR2 reads SMNVEV (reference sequence). The CDR3 runs 17 residues. The V and J ends lost 5 bases and 3 bases, in that order; junction bases with no gene match: 11.

The chain joins TRBV5-8 to TRBJ2-4, with D unresolved. The DNA end lines up better with TRBJ2-5; the J call may be wrong. In germline, CDR1 is SGHTS, CDR2 YDEGEE. This CDR3 is 10 amino acids long. CDR3 protein: CASSWETQYF. The CDR3 DNA reads TGTGCCAGCAGCTGGGAGACCCAGTACTTC.

The rearrangement uses TRBV5-1 and TRBJ2-1; no clear D gene. The CDR3 is 18 amino acids. Germline values: CDR1 SGHRS, CDR2 YFSETQ. V gave up 2 bases and J gave up 6 bases, with 24 bases separating them. The DNA of the CDR3 is TGCGCCAGCAGCTTTCCCTCTTTAAGACTCCCCGCCCCCAATGAGCAGTTCTTC. This translates into CASSFPSLRLPAPNEQFF. Complete variable domain (other parts from reference TRBV5-1 and TRBJ2-1): KAGVTQTPRYLIKTRGQQVTLSCSPISGHRSVSWYQQTPGQGLQFLFEYFSETQRNKGNFPGRFSGRQFSNSRSEMNVSTLELGDSALYLCASSFPSLRLPAPNEQFFGPGTRLTVL.

The rearrangement uses TRBV15 and TRBJ2-1, with 7 bases lining up with TRBD2. With 0 bases clipped from V and 1 base from J, the junction kept 6 bases outside the gene matches. CDR1 is LNHNV, CDR2 YYDKDF, per germline (reference sequence). The CDR3 has 17 amino acids. The CDR3 DNA sequence: TGTGCCACCAGCAGAGATCGGGCGGGGGTATCCTACAATGAGCAGTTCTTC. Its protein is CATSRDRAGVSYNEQFF.

The V gene is TRBV7-2, the J gene TRBJ1-5; 10 bases match TRBD1. The ends lost 5 bases at V and 5 bases at J; junction bases unmatched: 0. The CDR3 contains 13 residues. Per the germline V gene, CDR1 is SGHTA and CDR2 is FQGNSA. CDR3 loop: CASSDRGHQPQHF. CDR3 sequence (DNA): TGTGCCAGCAGCGACAGGGGGCATCAGCCCCAGCATTTT.

The chain recombines TRBV7-3 with TRBJ2-5; no reliable D call. Germline loops: CDR1 SGHTA, CDR2 FQGTGA. The CDR3 totals 12 residues. Trimming took 3 bases from V and 1 from J, leaving 3 bases between them. The CDR3, as DNA: TGTGCCAGCAGCTTCTTCCAAGAGACCCAGTACTTC. Translation: CASSFFQETQYF.

The chain couples TRBV7-9 to TRBJ2-7; TRBD1 aligns across 8 bases. Germline V lookup: CDR1 SEHNR, CDR2 FQNEAQ (reference sequence). The length of the CDR3 is 16 residues. J gave up 3 bases and V 5 bases, and 12 bases lay outside the gene matches. CDR3 region: CASSPFRGPNYYEQYF. Written as DNA, the CDR3 is TGTGCCAGCAGCCCCTTCAGGGGGCCTAACTACTACGAGCAGTACTTC.

The CDR3 DNA reads as TGTGCCAGCTCAGCCCGCACAGGGAGGGAGACCCAGTACTTC. Its protein product is CASSARTGRETQYF. The rearrangement joins TRBV18 to TRBJ2-5; D assignment may be TRBD1 or TRBD2 (6 bases each). Looked up from germline, CDR1 is KGHSH and CDR2 is LQKENI. This CDR3 has 14 residues. Trimming removed 5 bases from V and 5 bases from J, with 15 bases in between.

The chain combines TRBV28 with TRBJ2-5, with D hard to call. The CDR3 covers 14 residues. The V gene's germline CDR1 is MDHEN and CDR2 SYDVKM. The V and J ends lost 2 bases and 5 bases respectively, with 12 bases between them. CDR3 sequence (DNA): TGTGCCAGCAGTTTACCGGATGTCCGGGAGACCCAGTACTTC. Residues: CASSLPDVRETQYF.

The rearrangement uses TRBV18 and TRBJ1-5; the match to TRBD1 covers 8 bases. V lost 3 bases and J lost 0; bases outside the gene matches: 4. This CDR3 region has 16 residues. Germline CDR1 is KGHSH and CDR2 is LQKENI. For the CDR3, the DNA is TGTGCCAGCTCACCTGGGACAGGAAATAGCAATCAGCCCCAGCATTTT. Protein product: CASSPGTGNSNQPQHF. Using reference TRBV18 and TRBJ1-5 for the parts outside the CDR3, the full variable domain is NAGVMQNPRHLVRRRGQEARLRCSPMKGHSHVYWYRQLPEEGLKFMVYLQKENIIDESGMPKERFSAEFPKEGPSILRIQQVVRGDSAAYFCASSPGTGNSNQPQHFGDGTRLSIL.

The chain joins TRBV5-4 to TRBJ2-3; TRBD2 agrees at 12 bases. The V segment lost 4 bases and the J segment 2 bases; nucleotides outside the gene matches: 5. Germline values: CDR1 SGHNT, CDR2 YYREEE (reference sequence). This CDR3 is built from 16 residues. The chain's CDR3 is CASSPLAGGPTDTQYF. CDR3 DNA: TGTGCCAGCAGCCCACTAGCGGGGGGCCCCACAGATACGCAGTATTTT.

This chain joins TRBV6-1 and TRBJ2-1; 9 bases agree with TRBD2. V lost 7 bases, J lost 4 bases, and 8 bases stayed unmatched. The CDR3 has 15 residues. CDR1 MNHNS and CDR2 SASEGT come from the germline V gene. The CDR3 nucleotides are TGTGCCAGCATCGAAAGGCGGGAGGGTTACAATGAGCAGTTCTTC. This sequence encodes CASIERREGYNEQFF.

V and J are TRBV5-6 and TRBJ2-5, with D perhaps matching TRBD2 (5 bases). The CDR3 consists of 16 residues. V was cut by 0 bases and J by 0 bases, with 12 bases left in between. Germline V gene sequence: CDR1 SGHDT, CDR2 YYEEEE. In nucleotides, the CDR3 is TGTGCCAGCAGCTTGGACGGCGGGCGTTACCAAGAGACCCAGTACTTC. As protein: CASSLDGGRYQETQYF.

The J gene is TRBJ2-5, the V gene TRBV2; the D call may be TRBD1 or TRBD2 (5 bases each). V gave up 2 bases and J gave up 4 bases, with 11 bases separating them. The CDR3 consists of 14 residues. CDR1 is SNHLY and CDR2 is FYNNEI in the germline V gene. CDR3 DNA sequence: TGTGCCAGCAGTGAAAGGCAGGGACGAGAGACCCAGTACTTC. Translated, it gives CASSERQGRETQYF.

J is TRBJ2-1 and V is TRBV9, with 9 bases identical to TRBD1. With 3 bases clipped from V and 2 bases from J, the junction kept 3 bases outside the gene matches. This CDR3 has 15 residues. The germline V gene encodes CDR1 SGDLS and CDR2 YYNGEE. DNA for the CDR3: TGTGCCAGCAGCGCGACAGGGGGGACCTACAATGAGCAGTTCTTC. Amino acids: CASSATGGTYNEQFF.

This clone was counted only a few times. The chain carries TRBV7-9 and TRBJ1-4; D is perhaps TRBD1 (5 bases). Germline V gene data show CDR1 as SEHNR and CDR2 as FQNEAQ (reference sequence). V was pared by 6 bases and J by 6 bases, with 14 bases between. The CDR3 contains 14 residues. The CDR3 region is CASSYDSRDEKLFF. CDR3 in DNA: TGTGCCAGCAGTTATGACAGCAGGGATGAAAAACTGTTTTTT.

This chain joins TRBV5-1 and TRBJ2-7; the match to TRBD2 covers 7 bases. Per the germline V gene, CDR1 is SGHRS and CDR2 is YFSETQ. V was pared by 0 bases and J by 0 bases, with 6 bases of the junction left unmatched. CDR3 length equals 16 residues. CDR3 sequence (DNA): TGCGCCAGCAGCTTGGAGTCTAGCGGCCTCTCCTACGAGCAGTACTTC. Its protein product is CASSLESSGLSYEQYF.